This TCR beta chain was retrieved from a study of human T cells and chemical hapten exposure. TCRdb reprocessed the RACE reads via MiXCR and lists one record per CDR3 protein. The table lists about 340,000 distinct CDR3 sequences, around 7% of them singletons. The time point was: patch test 1, 2 weeks after DPC sensitization. Sample treatment: therapeutic diphenylcyclopropenone sensitization with weekly scalp DPC. This clonotype was counted between two and nine times. The CDR3 runs 12 residues. The V end was cut by 4 bases, the J end by 0 bases, with 7 bases between. Germline loops: CDR1 SQVTM, CDR2 ANQGSEA.

The input for sequencing was whole blood, taken in connection with sensitization to the hapten diphenylcyclopropenone (DPC). This receptor was obtained from a woman between 18 and 30 years old with alopecia areata. Some clones in this sample may be carry-over from other donors' samples. This chain connects TRBV29-1 to TRBJ2-7, with a weak D call TRBD2 (5 bases). The CDR3 here is CSVGGSSYEQYF. CDR3 nucleotides: TGCAGCGTTGGAGGGAGCTCCTACGAGCAGTACTTC.